The clone carrying this T cell receptor beta chain was recorded once. Antigen specificity is unknown. This specimen comes from a study of T cells in Graves' hyperthyroidism and ophthalmopathy. Study findings and constraints: The model foresaw ophthalmopathy a median around 6.8 months prior to onset. Blood also contained most expanded thyroid clonotypes above 0.001.

This CDR3 has 20 amino acids. After removal of 3 bases from V and 4 bases from J, the junction contained 10 bases not matched to a gene. CDR1 KGHDR and CDR2 SFDVKD come from the germline V gene. Criteria for exclusion of patients were uncontrolled infection, other autoimmune disease, pregnancy or lactation. The study based diagnoses on clinical symptoms, serum thyroxine and TRAb, thyroid ultrasound and orbital computed tomography. From RNA transcripts, TCR beta CDR3 regions were amplified. The HTBI set primed first-round TCR CDR3 RT-PCR. TCRdb used MiXCR to reprocess the multiplex PCR reads, holding one entry per CDR3 protein. The table lists more than 500,000 distinct CDR3 sequences, 46% of them singletons.

The chain has TRBV24-1 and TRBJ2-6; 14 positions agree with TRBD2. The receptor's source is an adult woman with Graves' disease, either hyperthyroidism or ophthalmopathy (not recorded which). The material sequenced was peripheral blood or thyroid tissue (not recorded which). This chain's CDR3 is CATSDPAGTSGSTGANVLTF. CDR3 coding DNA: TGTGCCACCAGTGATCCAGCCGGGACTAGCGGGAGCACCGGGGCCAACGTCCTGACTTTC.